This T cell receptor delta chain was captured by sequencing in a study of gamma-delta T cells after stem cell transplantation. The germline gives CDR1 TVYSNPD, CDR2 GDNSRS (reference sequence). J was trimmed by 2 bases and V by 2 bases; bases with no gene match: 9. There are 16 residues in the CDR3. There are a few counts of this clone. TCRdb re-called the RT-PCR reads with CATT. The sample records about 4,900 delta-chain clones, 15% to 20% being singletons. Sequenced: gamma-delta T cells. The chain joins TRDV3 to TRDJ1; 12 bases agree with TRDD3. The source is a human donor. It is not recorded whose cells these are; they may come from a transplant donor. This CDR3 reads CAFLFHWGIHTDKLIF. The DNA of the CDR3 is TGTGCCTTTTTGTTCCACTGGGGGATACATACCGATAAACTCATCTTT.